Described below is a single T cell receptor (beta chain) sequence and its context. This clonotype appeared a few times. Which antigen it targets is not known. Nothing much larger sits one base from this clone, and base qualities are not available. The library was prepared using multiplex PCR. The reads were generated on an Illumina HiSeq 4000. CDR3 regions were amplified by Arm-PCR with iRepertoire HTBI primers to construct TCR beta libraries. Gel purification was performed on PCR products prior to sequencing. The study's processing was this. A total of fewer than 70 TRBV and 14 TRBJ segments were identified across samples and were used for gene usage analysis of CDR3 amino acid clonotypes. COPE and FqMerger were used to merge filtered high-quality paired reads into contigs. BLAST was used to align contigs to IMGT TRBV, TRBD and TRBJ reference genes, with CDR3 defined following IMGT. Any clonotype with a frequency above 0.1% was classified as a highly expanded clone. Shannon entropy served as the measure of repertoire diversity, while the Gini coefficient captured V-J evenness. Clonotypes shared by more than one individual were considered public. TCRdb reworked the public reads: Q25 trimming with fastp, MiXCR clone assembly, productive beta chains retained. Identical CDR3 protein sequences are pooled into one entry, listed with their most common genes and DNA. TCRdb, rather than the study authors, made the V and J calls. The sample profile shows hundreds of thousands of distinct CDR3 sequences; roughly 21% of them were found once. The top ten constitute less than 9% of the sample.

The sample belongs to a study of regulatory T cells in long-lasting Graves disease (TCRdb year 2021). In the study overall: Persistent Graves' disease was defined as persistently positive TSH receptor autoantibodies together with antithyroid drug treatment for over 5 years. Antithyroid drugs had been taken for approximately 10 years on average by persistent Graves' disease patients in the clinical cohort. Patients with persistent Graves' disease were compared with patients with newly diagnosed Graves' disease using TCR sequencing and RNA sequencing of peripheral blood. A total of some 35 samples underwent TCR sequencing: about 13 from persistent and approximately 20 from newly diagnosed Graves' disease patients. The study was registered as a clinical trial and conducted in China. The paper's findings and limits, for the study overall: As a limitation, the authors acknowledged that the small sample size may reduce accuracy. Persistent Graves' disease patients showed lower TCR Shannon entropy and fewer highly expanded clones than newly diagnosed patients, suggesting clonal expansion. Persistent patients shared more public clonotypes among themselves (around 2,800) than newly diagnosed patients did (about 970). Only the TCR beta chain was sequenced and analyzed. Persistent disease showed preferential use of TRBV28, TRBJ1-2 and TRBJ2-5, whereas newly diagnosed disease favored TRBV20-1 and TRBJ2-1. Because the primary lesion, thyroid tissue, could not be accessed, the study looked at peripheral blood alone.

Read against the paper, the sample's time point label means: persistent/refractory GD, antithyroid drugs over 5 years with positive TRAb. RNA was extracted from PBMCs in TRIzol for both TCR sequencing and RNA sequencing. The diagnosis of Graves' disease was made according to American Thyroid Association guidelines. Patients for the study were recruited at an endocrinology department in Xi'an, China. Each patient gave approximately 9 milliliters of peripheral blood, collected in an EDTA anticoagulant tube. Ficoll Paque Plus density gradient separation was used to isolate PBMCs, and no additional T cell sorting was done. An Agilent 2100 Bioanalyzer and agarose gel were used to check RNA quality, while a NanoDrop 2000 measured RNA concentration. The V end loses 3 bases and the J end loses 6 bases, and a stretch of 9 bases separates them. Looking up the germline V gene yields CDR1 KGHSH and CDR2 LQKENI. There are 12 amino acids in the CDR3, from cysteine to phenylalanine inclusive. Kept here is only the CDR3 DNA, which spans 36 bases and is read in frame from base 1.

The starting material was peripheral blood mononuclear cells (PBMCs), obtained when the disease was refractory, from a patient treated with antithyroid drugs. The sequence was obtained from a female donor with Graves disease. The chain is made from TRBV18 and TRBJ2-7; the D gene assignment is ambiguous. The nucleotide sequence is TGTGCCAGCTCACCGACGACGGGCGAGCAGTACTTC. It is translated as CASSPTTGEQYF.